The 10 T cell receptor beta chains below come from one sample, sequenced in a study of human T cells and chemical hapten exposure. TCRdb processed the RACE reads anew with MiXCR; each CDR3 protein has one entry. The repertoire includes 60,000 to 80,000 distinct CDR3 sequences, around a third of them detected once, and over 7.5% sits in the top ten. Specified time point: patch test 1, 2 weeks after DPC sensitization. The treatment: therapeutic diphenylcyclopropenone sensitization with weekly scalp DPC. The material was whole blood, obtained in connection with sensitization to the hapten diphenylcyclopropenone (DPC). The origin of the receptors is a man between 35 and 55 years old with alopecia areata. Some clones in this sample may be carry-over from other donors' samples.

This clonotype was observed at least ten times. The genes are TRBV24-1 and TRBJ2-1, with no clear D. From germline, CDR1 is KGHDR and CDR2 SFDVKD. The CDR3 is made up of 13 amino acids. V lost 0 bases and J lost 6, with 5 bases in between. CDR3 in amino acids: CATSDLASNEQFF. CDR3 in DNA: TGTGCCACCAGTGATTTGGCTAGCAATGAGCAGTTCTTC.

The sample holds a few counts of this clonotype. J is TRBJ2-1 and V is TRBV4-1; D gene unclear. Looked up from germline, CDR1 is MGHRA and CDR2 is YSYEKL. V lost 10 bases and J lost 5, with 21 bases in between. The CDR3 runs to 15 residues. The CDR3 loop reads CATGVIPQPDNEQFF. CDR3 DNA sequence: TGCGCCACCGGAGTGATCCCCCAACCGGACAATGAGCAGTTCTTC.

CDR3 protein: CASSLKGAYEQYF. CDR3 sequence (DNA): TGTGCCAGCAGCTTAAAGGGGGCCTACGAGCAGTACTTC. The chain couples TRBV7-3 to TRBJ2-7, with a weak D call TRBD1 (6 bases). The CDR3 contains 13 residues. Trimming pared 1 base from V and 2 bases from J, leaving 6 bases between. Per the germline V gene, CDR1 is SGHTA and CDR2 is FQGTGA.

The V call is TRBV6-5, the J call TRBJ2-3, with 7 bases aligning to TRBD1. The CDR3 spans 14 residues. Germline V lookup: CDR1 MNHEY, CDR2 SVGAGI. V lost 2 bases, J lost 5 bases, and 4 bases stayed unmatched. CDR3 loop: CASSYRGPEDTQYF. DNA of the CDR3: TGTGCCAGCAGTTACAGGGGGCCAGAAGATACGCAGTATTTT.

This clonotype turned up a few times. The rearrangement joins TRBV20-1 to TRBJ1-6, with 7 bases fitting TRBD1. Germline loops: CDR1 DFQATT, CDR2 SNEGSKA (reference sequence). V lost 5 bases to trimming and J lost 6 bases; unmatched junction nucleotides: 7. The CDR3 sequence is 14 residues long. CDR3 sequence: CSAHQGVLNSPLHF. The CDR3 nucleotides are TGCAGTGCTCACCAGGGGGTTCTTAATTCACCCCTCCACTTT.

The rearrangement uses TRBV5-1 and TRBJ1-1; 7 bases fit TRBD1. J was trimmed by 7 bases and V by 0 bases; bases with no gene match: 6. Germline V CDR1 and CDR2: SGHRS, YFSETQ. The CDR3 runs 14 residues. CDR3 in amino acids: CASSLERGLGEAFF. DNA for the CDR3: TGCGCCAGCAGCTTGGAGAGGGGGCTTGGTGAAGCTTTCTTT.

This CDR3 is CSAGDSLNTDTQYF. CDR3 DNA: TGCAGTGCGGGGGACAGTCTAAACACAGATACGCAGTATTTT. The V gene is TRBV20-1, the J gene TRBJ2-3, with TRBD1 identical over 7 bases. The J segment lost 2 bases and the V segment lost 6 bases, leaving 8 bases of the junction unmatched. The CDR3 sequence is 14 residues long. Germline CDR1 reads DFQATT; CDR2 reads SNEGSKA (reference sequence).

The chain carries TRBV7-9 and TRBJ2-3, with D perhaps matching TRBD1 (5 bases). The germline gives CDR1 SEHNR, CDR2 FQNEAQ (reference sequence). V was trimmed by 3 bases and J by 2 bases, leaving 9 bases between them. The CDR3 spans 14 residues. The CDR3 loop is CASSLATATDTQYF. The CDR3 coding sequence is TGTGCCAGCAGCTTGGCGACAGCCACAGATACGCAGTATTTT.

This clonotype was seen a handful of times. The J gene is TRBJ1-2, the V gene TRBV6-6, with a possible D match to TRBD1 (6 bases). CDR1 is MNHNY, CDR2 SVGAGI, per germline (reference sequence). The CDR3 length is 13 residues. With 2 bases removed from V and 8 bases from J, the gap between germline ends came to 12 bases. The CDR3 sequence is CASSYEGVQGYTF. The CDR3 coding sequence is TGTGCCAGCAGTTACGAGGGGGTTCAGGGCTACACCTTC.

J is TRBJ2-7 and V is TRBV27; 9 bases fit TRBD2. The CDR3 consists of 18 residues. Looked up from germline, CDR1 is MNHEY and CDR2 is SMNVEV (reference sequence). V lost 2 bases and J lost 3; bases outside the gene matches: 14. The DNA for the CDR3 is TGTGCCAGCAGTTTAAGAGGAGGGCGGAGCGGGAGGATCTACGAGCAGTACTTC. It yields the protein CASSLRGGRSGRIYEQYF.